The entry below describes one TCR beta chain. This sample is drawn from a study of blood T cell repertoires in COVID-19. Study-level background: PBMCs, B-cell-depleted T cells, or T cells provided the cDNA or gDNA that made up the material.

Per the authors' pipeline: Counts of nucleated cells, estimated from reference gene primer amplification, were obtained. The assay was immunoSEQ multiplex PCR, and TCRdb's table has in-frame clones only and misses some. V and J calls and clone size are copied from that table; D and trimming were computed from the DNA. This sample has approximately 110,000 clones, with 92% found just once. Between the trimmed V and J ends, which lost 3 bases and 3 bases, there was a span of 6 bases. CDR3 length: 11 residues. Germline values: CDR1 DFQATT, CDR2 SNEGSKA (reference sequence). The chain combines TRBV20-1 with TRBJ2-7, with no clear D. This TCR derives from a man aged 50 or older with COVID-19, enrolled during active disease. Sequenced sample: peripheral blood. The CDR3 nucleotides are TGCAGTGCTAGGGCCAGCTACGAGCAGTACTTC. It codes for CSARASYEQYF.